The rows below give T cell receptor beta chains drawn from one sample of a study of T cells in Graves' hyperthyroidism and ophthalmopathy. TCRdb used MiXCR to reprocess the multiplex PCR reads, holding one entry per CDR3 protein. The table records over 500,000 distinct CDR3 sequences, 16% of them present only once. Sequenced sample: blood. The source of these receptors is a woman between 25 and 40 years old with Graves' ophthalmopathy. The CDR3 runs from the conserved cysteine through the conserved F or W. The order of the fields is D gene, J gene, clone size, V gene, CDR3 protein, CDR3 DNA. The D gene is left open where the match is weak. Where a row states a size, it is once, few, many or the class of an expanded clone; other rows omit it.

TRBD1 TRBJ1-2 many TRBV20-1 CSARDQSRGLWDYGYTF TGCAGTGCTAGAGATCAATCCAGGGGGCTATGGGACTATGGCTACACCTTC
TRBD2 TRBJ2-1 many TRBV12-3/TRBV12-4 CASKAGESYEQFF TGTGCCAGCAAGGCGGGAGAGTCGTATGAGCAGTTCTTC
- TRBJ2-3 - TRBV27 CASSWASRVKRTDTQYF TGTGCCAGCAGTTGGGCGAGCAGGGTAAAACGCACAGATACGCAGTATTTT
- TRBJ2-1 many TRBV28 CASSGFGAQFVYEQFF TGTGCCAGCAGTGGGTTCGGGGCGCAATTTGTGTATGAGCAGTTCTTC
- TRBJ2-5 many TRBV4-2 CASSQDRGQGETQYF TGTGCCAGCAGCCAAGATCGGGGCCAGGGGGAGACCCAGTACTTC
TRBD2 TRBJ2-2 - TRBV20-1 CSASRSSGRWDTGELFF TGCAGTGCTAGCCGTTCTAGCGGGAGGTGGGACACCGGGGAGCTGTTTTTT
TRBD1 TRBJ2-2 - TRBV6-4 CASSDRTGGEAGELFF TGTGCCAGCAGTGACCGGACAGGGGGCGAGGCCGGGGAGCTGTTTTTT
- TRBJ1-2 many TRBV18 CASSPPVGRSYGYTF TGTGCCAGCTCACCACCGGTAGGGAGGAGCTATGGCTACACCTTC
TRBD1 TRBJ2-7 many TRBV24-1 CATSDLPGQGVNEQYF TGTGCCACCAGTGACCTCCCGGGACAGGGGGTCAACGAGCAGTACTTC
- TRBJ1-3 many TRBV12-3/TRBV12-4 CASSTGTVENTIYF TGTGCCAGCAGTACCGGGACGGTCGAAAACACCATATATTTT
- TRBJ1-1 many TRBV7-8 CASSFEQDTEAFF TGTGCCAGCAGCTTCGAACAGGACACTGAAGCTTTCTTT
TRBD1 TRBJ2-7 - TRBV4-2 CASSRPGQGTWEQYF TGTGCCAGCAGCCGACCGGGACAGGGCACATGGGAGCAGTACTTC
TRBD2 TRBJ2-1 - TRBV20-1 CSATGTSGSNEQFF TGCAGTGCTACCGGGACTAGCGGCTCCAATGAGCAGTTCTTC
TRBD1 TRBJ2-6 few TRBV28 CASETGGSSGANVLTF TGTGCCAGCGAGACAGGGGGCAGCTCTGGGGCCAACGTCCTGACTTTC
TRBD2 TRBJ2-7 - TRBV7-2 CASSSGGVLSYEQYF TGTGCCAGCAGCTCTGGGGGGGTTCTGTCCTACGAGCAGTACTTC
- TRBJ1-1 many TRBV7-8 CASSLLSNTEAFF TGTGCCAGCAGCCTTCTATCGAACACTGAAGCTTTCTTT
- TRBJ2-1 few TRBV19 CASSSLSYEQFF TGTGCCAGTAGTAGTTTGAGCTATGAGCAGTTCTTC
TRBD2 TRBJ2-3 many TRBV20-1 CSARASSGSETQYF TGCAGTGCTAGAGCGTCTAGCGGGAGTGAGACGCAGTATTTT
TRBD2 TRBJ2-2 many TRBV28 CASSPPGLAIFGELFF TGTGCCAGCAGTCCACCGGGACTAGCGATTTTCGGGGAGCTGTTTTTT
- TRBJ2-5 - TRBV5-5 CASRTSDIEETQYF TGTGCCAGCCGTACTTCCGACATCGAAGAGACCCAGTACTTC
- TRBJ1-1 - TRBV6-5 CASSYSYKRDTEAFF TGTGCCAGCAGTTACTCGTACAAGAGAGACACTGAAGCTTTCTTT
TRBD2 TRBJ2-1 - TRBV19 CASSTQTLAATYNEQFF TGTGCCAGTAGTACACAAACACTAGCGGCGACCTACAATGAGCAGTTCTTC
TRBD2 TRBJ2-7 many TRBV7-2 CASGGTSGAYEQYF TGTGCCAGCGGGGGGACTAGCGGGGCCTACGAGCAGTACTTC
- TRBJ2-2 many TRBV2 CASSGGWGLNTGELFF TGTGCCAGCAGTGGGGGATGGGGCCTCAACACCGGGGAGCTGTTTTTT
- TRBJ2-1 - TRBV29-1 CSVVPLVNEQFF TGCAGCGTTGTTCCGTTGGTTAATGAGCAGTTCTTC
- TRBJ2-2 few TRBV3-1 CASSQEPGASTGELFF TGTGCCAGCAGCCAAGAACCGGGGGCGAGCACCGGGGAGCTGTTTTTT
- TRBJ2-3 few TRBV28 CASSFAPVGASTDTQYF TGTGCCAGCAGTTTCGCCCCTGTGGGGGCTAGCACAGATACGCAGTATTTT
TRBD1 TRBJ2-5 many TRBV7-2 CASSLLGQGGETQYF TGTGCCAGCAGCTTATTGGGACAGGGAGGGGAGACCCAGTACTTC
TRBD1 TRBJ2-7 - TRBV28 CASTPGQLPYEQYF TGTGCCAGTACTCCGGGACAGTTACCCTACGAGCAGTACTTC
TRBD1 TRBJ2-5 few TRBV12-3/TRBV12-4 CASSFRDRKFETQYF TGTGCCAGCAGTTTCCGGGACAGGAAATTTGAGACCCAGTACTTC
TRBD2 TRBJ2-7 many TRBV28 CASSPTSGLRYEQYF TGTGCCAGCAGTCCAACTAGCGGTCTTAGGTACGAGCAGTACTTC
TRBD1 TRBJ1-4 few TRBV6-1 CASSPTGGREKLFF TGTGCCAGCTCCCCTACAGGGGGACGTGAAAAACTGTTTTTT
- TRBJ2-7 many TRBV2 CASSGVGREGSYEQYF TGTGCCAGCAGTGGAGTGGGGCGGGAAGGTTCTTACGAGCAGTACTTC
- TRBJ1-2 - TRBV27 CASSSLTGHSYGYTF TGTGCCAGCAGTTCCCTCACAGGACATAGCTATGGCTACACCTTC
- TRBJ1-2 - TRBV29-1 CSVYSNYGYTF TGCAGCGTATACAGCAACTATGGCTACACCTTC
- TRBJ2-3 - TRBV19 CASTHTGRPDTQYF TGTGCCAGTACCCACACGGGACGACCAGATACGCAGTATTTT
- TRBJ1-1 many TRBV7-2 CASSTPATEAFF TGTGCCAGCAGCACGCCTGCCACTGAAGCTTTCTTT
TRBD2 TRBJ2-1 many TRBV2 CASTGLAVNNEQFF TGTGCCAGTACAGGACTAGCAGTTAACAATGAGCAGTTCTTC
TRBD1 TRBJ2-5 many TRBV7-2 CASSHLHSGQGSSETQYF TGTGCCAGCAGTCATCTCCACAGCGGACAGGGCTCGTCGGAGACCCAGTACTTC
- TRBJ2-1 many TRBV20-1 CSATRQAVNEQFF TGCAGTGCTACGCGGCAGGCAGTTAATGAGCAGTTCTTC
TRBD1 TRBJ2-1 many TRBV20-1 CSARDQRGRRPGNEQFF TGCAGTGCTAGAGATCAAAGGGGGCGCCGACCGGGGAATGAGCAGTTCTTC
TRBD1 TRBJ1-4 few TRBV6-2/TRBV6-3 CASSDRDSINEKLFF TGTGCCAGCAGCGATCGGGACAGCATAAATGAAAAACTGTTTTTT